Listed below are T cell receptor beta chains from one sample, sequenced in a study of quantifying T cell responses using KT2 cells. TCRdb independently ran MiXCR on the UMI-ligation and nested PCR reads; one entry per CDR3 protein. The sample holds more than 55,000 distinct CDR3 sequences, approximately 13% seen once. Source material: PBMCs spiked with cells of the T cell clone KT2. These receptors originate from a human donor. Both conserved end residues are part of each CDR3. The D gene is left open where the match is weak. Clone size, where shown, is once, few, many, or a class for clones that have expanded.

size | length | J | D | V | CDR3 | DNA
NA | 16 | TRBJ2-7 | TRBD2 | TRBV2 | CASSRTSGGVSYEQYF | TGTGCCAGCAGTAGGACTAGCGGGGGTGTCTCCTACGAGCAGTACTTC
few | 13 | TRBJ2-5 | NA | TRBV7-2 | CASSLSGFETQYF | TGTGCCAGCAGCCTTAGTGGCTTCGAGACCCAGTACTTC
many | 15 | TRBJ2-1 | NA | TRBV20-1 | CSAERGVARGNEQFF | TGCAGCGCCGAGAGAGGCGTCGCAAGGGGGAATGAGCAGTTCTTC
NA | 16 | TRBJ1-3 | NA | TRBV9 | CASSPRDVRSGNTIYF | TGTGCCAGCAGTCCTAGGGACGTACGTTCTGGAAACACCATATATTTT
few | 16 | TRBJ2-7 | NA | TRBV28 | CASSLSTEGIFYEQYF | TGTGCCAGCAGTTTAAGTACAGAAGGTATTTTTTACGAGCAGTACTTC
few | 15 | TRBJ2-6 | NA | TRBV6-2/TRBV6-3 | CASSPRGDGANVLTF | TGTGCCAGCAGCCCTAGGGGGGATGGGGCCAACGTCCTGACTTTC
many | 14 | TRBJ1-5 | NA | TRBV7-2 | CASSPYTWNQPQHF | TGTGCCAGCAGCCCTTACACTTGGAATCAGCCCCAGCATTTT
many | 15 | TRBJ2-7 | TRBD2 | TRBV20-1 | CSAKGLAGGPGEQYF | TGCAGTGCGAAGGGACTAGCGGGAGGGCCAGGGGAGCAGTACTTC
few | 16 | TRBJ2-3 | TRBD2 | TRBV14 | CASSPYYSGITDTQYF | TGTGCCAGCAGCCCTTACTATAGCGGGATCACAGATACGCAGTATTTT
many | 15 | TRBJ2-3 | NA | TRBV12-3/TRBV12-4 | CASSPAVGSTDTQYF | TGTGCCAGCAGCCCTGCGGTGGGGAGCACAGATACGCAGTATTTT
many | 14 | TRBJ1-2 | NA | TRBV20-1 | CSARRPGDAYGYTF | TGCAGTGCTAGGCGTCCAGGCGATGCTTATGGCTACACCTTC